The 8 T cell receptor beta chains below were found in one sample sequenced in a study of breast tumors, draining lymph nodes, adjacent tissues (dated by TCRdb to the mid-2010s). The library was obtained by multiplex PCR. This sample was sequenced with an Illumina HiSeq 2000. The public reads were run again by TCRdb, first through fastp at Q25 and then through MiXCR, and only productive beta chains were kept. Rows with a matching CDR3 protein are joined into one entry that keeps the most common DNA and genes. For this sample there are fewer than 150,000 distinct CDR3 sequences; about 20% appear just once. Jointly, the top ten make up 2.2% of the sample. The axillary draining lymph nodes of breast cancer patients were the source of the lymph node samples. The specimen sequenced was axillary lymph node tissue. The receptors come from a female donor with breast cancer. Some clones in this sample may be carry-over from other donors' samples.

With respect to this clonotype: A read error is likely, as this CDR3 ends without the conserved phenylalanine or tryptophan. The CDR3 coding sequence is TGTGCCAGCTCACCCGGGACAACAAACAATGAGCAGTTCTCC. It encodes CASSPGTTNNEQFS. This rearrangement joins TRBV18 to TRBJ2-1; a weak D match, TRBD1 (6 bases). Germline V gene data show CDR1 as KGHSH and CDR2 as LQKENI. The CDR3 length is 14 residues. Trimming removed 3 bases at V and 5 bases at J, with 11 bases between.

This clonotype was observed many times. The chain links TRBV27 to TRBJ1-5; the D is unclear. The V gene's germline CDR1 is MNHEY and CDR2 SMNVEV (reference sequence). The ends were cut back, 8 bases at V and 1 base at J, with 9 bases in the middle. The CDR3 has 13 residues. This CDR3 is CASGPMSNQPQHF. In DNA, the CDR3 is TGTGCCAGCGGACCCATGAGCAATCAGCCCCAGCATTTT.

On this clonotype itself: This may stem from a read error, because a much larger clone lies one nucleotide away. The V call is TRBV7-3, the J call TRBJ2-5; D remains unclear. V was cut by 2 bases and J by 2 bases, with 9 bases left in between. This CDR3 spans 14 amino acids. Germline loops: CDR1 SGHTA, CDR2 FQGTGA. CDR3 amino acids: CASSLDGPQETQYF. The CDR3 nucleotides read TGTGCCAGCAGCTTAGACGGACCTCAAGAGACCCAGTACTTC.

CDR3 in amino acids: CASSFLQGRRNEKLFF. CDR3 DNA: TGTGCCAGCAGCTTTCTTCAGGGACGTCGGAATGAAAAACTGTTTTTT. The chain is built from TRBV27 and TRBJ1-4, with a weak D call TRBD1 (5 bases). Germline CDR1 is MNHEY and CDR2 is SMNVEV (reference sequence). This CDR3 comprises 16 residues. V was cut by 6 bases and J by 5 bases, with 19 bases left in between.

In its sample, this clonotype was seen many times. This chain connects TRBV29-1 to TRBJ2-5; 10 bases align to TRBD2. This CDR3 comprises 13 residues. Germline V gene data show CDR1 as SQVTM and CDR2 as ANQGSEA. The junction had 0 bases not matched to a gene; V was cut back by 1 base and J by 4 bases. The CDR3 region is CSVEGTSGETQYF. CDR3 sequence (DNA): TGCAGCGTTGAAGGGACTAGCGGAGAGACCCAGTACTTC.

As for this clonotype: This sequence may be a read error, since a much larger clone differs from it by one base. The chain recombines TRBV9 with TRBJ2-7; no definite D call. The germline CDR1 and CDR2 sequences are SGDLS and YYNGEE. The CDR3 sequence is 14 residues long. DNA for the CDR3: TGTGCCTGCAGCGTAGGTTCGGATTCCTACGAGCAGTACTTC. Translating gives CACSVGSDSYEQYF. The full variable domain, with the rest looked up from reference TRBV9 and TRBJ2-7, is DSGVTQTPKHLITATGQRVTLRCSPRSGDLSVYWYQQSLDQGLQFLIQYYNGEERAKGNILERFSAQQFPDLHSELNLSSLELGDSALYFCACSVGSDSYEQYFGPGTRLTVT.

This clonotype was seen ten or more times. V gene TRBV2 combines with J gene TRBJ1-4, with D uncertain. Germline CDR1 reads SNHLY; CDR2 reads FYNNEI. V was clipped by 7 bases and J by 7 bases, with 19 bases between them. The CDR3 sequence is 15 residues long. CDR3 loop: CASIPNPGMGEKLFF. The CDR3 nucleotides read TGTGCCAGCATACCCAATCCGGGGATGGGTGAAAAACTGTTTTTT.

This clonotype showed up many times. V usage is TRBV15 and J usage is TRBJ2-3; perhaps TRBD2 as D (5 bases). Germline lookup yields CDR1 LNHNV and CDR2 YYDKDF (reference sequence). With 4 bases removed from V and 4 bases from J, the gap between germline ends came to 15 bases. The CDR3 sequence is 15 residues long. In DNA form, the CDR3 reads TGTGCCACCAGCACGGCGGTTTATAGCGCAGATACGCAGTATTTT. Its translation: CATSTAVYSADTQYF. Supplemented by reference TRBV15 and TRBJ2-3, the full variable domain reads DAMVIQNPRYQVTQFGKPVTLSCSQTLNHNVMYWYQQKSSQAPKLLFHYYDKDFNNEADTPDNFQSRRPNTSFCFLDIRSPGLGDTAMYLCATSTAVYSADTQYFGPGTRLTVL.